This entry concerns a single T cell receptor beta chain. Its antigen is unknown. This sample was taken from a study of blood T cells in healthy people across ages. Looked up from germline, CDR1 is MNHNS and CDR2 is SASEGT. J gave up 0 bases and V 8 bases, and 1 base lay outside the gene matches. The CDR3 consists of 13 residues. Together with a sample-barcoded 5' primer, a J-beta primer mix was included in a second PCR lasting about 6 to 11 cycles. TCRdb passed the 5' RACE reads through MiXCR, listing each CDR3 protein once. The data contain 790,000 or so distinct CDR3 sequences, 35% to 60% of them singletons. General study points: Greater diversity and more naive CD4+ cells were seen in long-lived donors than in aged donors.

The gene calls are TRBV6-1 and TRBJ1-2; 9 bases map to TRBD1. The sample taken for sequencing was blood. This receptor was taken from a man aged 80 or over in good health. The CDR3 DNA reads TGTGCCAGCTGGGACAGGGCTAACTATGGCTACACCTTC. It yields the protein CASWDRANYGYTF.